The 20 T cell receptor beta chains below come from one sample, sequenced in a study of blood T cell repertoires in COVID-19. Clones were read by immunoSEQ multiplex PCR, and TCRdb kept only the in-frame ones, dropping some. This table has 310,000 or so clones, 87% appearing once. The sequencing input was peripheral blood. Receptors were obtained from a woman in her forties or fifties who had recovered from COVID-19.

This clone was seen just once. The rearrangement joins TRBV2 to TRBJ1-2, with D possibly TRBD1 on 5 matching bases. The CDR3 length is 13 residues. Germline values: CDR1 SNHLY, CDR2 FYNNEI. Trimming pared 9 bases from V and 0 bases from J, leaving 11 bases between. CDR3 sequence reads: CARRRTTNYGYTF. CDR3 nucleotide sequence: TGTGCCAGACGAAGGACAACTAACTATGGCTACACCTTC.

Regarding this clone: Different DNA sequences within this sample yield the same CDR3. This sequence joins TRBV30 and TRBJ1-1, with D possibly being TRBD1 (6 bases). The germline V gene encodes CDR1 GTSNPN and CDR2 SVGIG (reference sequence). CDR3 size: 13 residues. Trimming took 0 bases from V and 3 from J, leaving 8 bases between them. CDR3 DNA: TGTGCCTGGAGTGTTAAGGGGGACACTGAAGCTTTCTTT. It yields the protein CAWSVKGDTEAFF.

This sequence joins TRBV28 and TRBJ2-1; 8 bases fit TRBD2. Losses at the gene ends were 2 bases for V and 3 bases for J; bases not matched to a gene: 3. Germline-derived CDR1 and CDR2 are MDHEN and SYDVKM. The CDR3 is made up of 15 amino acids. This CDR3 reads CASSLGLALYNEQFF. The CDR3 bases are TGTGCCAGCAGTTTAGGACTAGCTCTCTACAATGAGCAGTTCTTC.

The chain uses TRBV4-3 and TRBJ2-7, with D perhaps matching TRBD2 (5 bases). Trimming stripped 0 bases from V and 3 bases from J, with 12 bases between. Germline loops: CDR1 LGHNA, CDR2 YSLEER. CDR3 length: 15 residues. The CDR3 is CASSQDVAHGYEQYF. The CDR3, as DNA: TGCGCCAGCAGCCAAGATGTAGCGCACGGCTACGAGCAGTACTTC.

The rearrangement joins TRBV11-3 to TRBJ2-7, with 10 bases identical to TRBD2. Germline trimming cut 6 bases from V and 3 bases from J; bases unmatched to any gene: 14. The CDR3 extends over 17 amino acids. The germline gives CDR1 SGHNT, CDR2 YENEEA. The CDR3 DNA sequence: TGTGCCAGCAGACCCGTATATGGGGCTAGCGGGAGCTACGAGCAGTACTTC. Translation gives CASRPVYGASGSYEQYF.

The J gene is TRBJ1-1, the V gene TRBV7-2; the D gene is possibly TRBD1 (5 bases). The CDR3 length is 15 residues. The V gene's germline CDR1 is SGHTA and CDR2 FQGNSA. The germline V and J ends were trimmed by 3 bases and 1 base, with 12 bases remaining between them. This CDR3 is CASSLGLDGNTEAFF. CDR3 DNA: TGTGCCAGCAGCTTGGGGCTGGATGGGAACACTGAAGCTTTCTTT.

This sequence joins TRBV6-2 or TRBV6-3 and TRBJ2-6; TRBD1 is a possible D gene (5 bases). Germline-derived CDR1 and CDR2 are MNHEY and SVGEGT. Trimming shortened V by 4 bases and J by 1 base, and 5 bases separated the two germline ends. The CDR3 length is 14 residues. CDR3 in DNA: TGTGCCAGCAGTTCAGGGTCTGGGGCCAACGTCCTGACTTTC. Translated: CASSSGSGANVLTF.

V and J are TRBV6-1 and TRBJ2-5; D call uncertain. The CDR3 sequence is 16 residues long. Per the germline V gene, CDR1 is MNHNS and CDR2 is SASEGT. With 4 bases removed from V and 1 base from J, the gap between germline ends came to 16 bases. CDR3 in DNA: TGTGCCAGCAGTGCCCGACTCGCCAACCTCCAAGAGACCCAGTACTTC. Protein: CASSARLANLQETQYF.

V and J are TRBV27 and TRBJ2-2; 9 nucleotides align to TRBD2. This CDR3 region has 17 residues. Germline CDR1 MNHEY, CDR2 SMNVEV (reference sequence). V lost 5 bases to trimming and J lost 2 bases; unmatched junction nucleotides: 9. CDR3 nucleotide sequence: TGTGCCAGCAGTCTACTCAGCGGGAGGATCAACACCGGGGAGCTGTTTTTT. It translates to CASSLLSGRINTGELFF.

The chain carries TRBV5-1 and TRBJ2-2, with 9 bases identical to TRBD2. This CDR3 comprises 16 residues. Germline V gene lookup returns CDR1 SGHRS and CDR2 YFSETQ. The J segment lost 4 bases and the V segment lost 4 bases, leaving 8 bases of the junction unmatched. The CDR3: CASSPGTSSRTGELFF. The CDR3 coding sequence is TGCGCCAGCAGCCCCGGGACTAGCAGTCGCACCGGGGAGCTGTTTTTT.

This chain joins TRBV6-5 and TRBJ1-2, with TRBD1 as a possible D gene (5 bases). Germline CDR1 is MNHEY and CDR2 is SVGAGI. The CDR3 totals 13 residues. Trimming shortened V by 6 bases and J by 4 bases, and 12 bases separated the two germline ends. CDR3 bases: TGTGCCAGCAGGTCCAGGGTAGCCTATGGCTACACCTTC. Translating gives CASRSRVAYGYTF.

The V call is TRBV5-5, the J call TRBJ1-4; perhaps TRBD1 as D (5 bases). V lost 5 bases, J lost 8 bases, and 13 bases lay in between. The CDR3 spans 13 residues. Germline CDR1 is SGHKS and CDR2 is YYEKEE (reference sequence). The CDR3 sequence: CASRGGTEEKLFF. The CDR3 DNA sequence: TGTGCCAGCAGGGGGGGGACCGAAGAAAAACTGTTTTTT. Complete variable domain (other parts from reference TRBV5-5 and TRBJ1-4): DAGVTQSPTHLIKTRGQQVTLRCSPISGHKSVSWYQQVLGQGPQFIFQYYEKEERGRGNFPDRFSARQFPNYSSELNVNALLLGDSALYLCASRGGTEEKLFFGSGTQLSVL.

The rearrangement uses TRBV5-1 and TRBJ2-7, with D possibly matching TRBD2 (5 bases). The CDR3 sequence is 14 residues long. V was cut by 3 bases and J by 5 bases, with 15 bases left in between. The V gene's germline CDR1 is SGHRS and CDR2 YFSETQ. In DNA form, the CDR3 reads TGCGCCAGCAGCTCGGAGGCTATTTCCCACGAGCAGTACTTC. Its protein product is CASSSEAISHEQYF.

V is TRBV13 and J is TRBJ2-2; weak D call: TRBD2 (6 bases). Looked up from germline, CDR1 is PRHDT and CDR2 is FYEKMQ (reference sequence). The CDR3 spans 16 residues. Trimming took off 5 bases at V and 4 bases at J, with 17 bases between the two ends. The CDR3 coding sequence is TGTGCCAGCAGCCGCCACCCCGGGGGTGGCACCGGGGAGCTGTTTTTT. This translates into CASSRHPGGGTGELFF.

The CDR3 is CASSLTGEDSPLHF. Here the CDR3 DNA reads TGTGCCAGCAGTTTGACAGGGGAAGATTCACCCCTCCACTTT. The chain uses TRBV28 and TRBJ1-6; 8 nucleotides match TRBD1. Germline loops: CDR1 MDHEN, CDR2 SYDVKM. The CDR3 runs to 14 residues. The trim removed 3 bases at V and 8 bases at J, leaving 3 bases unmatched.

V usage is TRBV18 and J usage is TRBJ1-1, with 7 bases fitting TRBD1. Losses at the gene ends were 3 bases for V and 1 base for J; bases not matched to a gene: 5. CDR1 is KGHSH, CDR2 LQKENI, per germline. CDR3 length: 15 amino acids. The CDR3 loop is CASSPAGTENTEAFF. For the CDR3, the DNA is TGTGCCAGCTCACCGGCCGGGACAGAGAACACTGAAGCTTTCTTT.

This sequence joins TRBV5-1 and TRBJ2-3; D unclear. V lost 4 bases and J 3 bases, leaving 12 bases between the germline ends. In germline, CDR1 is SGHRS, CDR2 YFSETQ. CDR3 length equals 14 residues. The CDR3 loop is CASSPGSWTDTQYF. CDR3 sequence (DNA): TGCGCCAGCAGCCCCGGTAGTTGGACAGATACGCAGTATTTT. The variable domain in full, completed from reference TRBV5-1 and TRBJ2-3, reads KAGVTQTPRYLIKTRGQQVTLSCSPISGHRSVSWYQQTPGQGLQFLFEYFSETQRNKGNFPGRFSGRQFSNSRSEMNVSTLELGDSALYLCASSPGSWTDTQYFGPGTRLTVL.

The chain joins TRBV5-1 to TRBJ2-7; D uncertain. CDR3 length: 14 residues. Between the trimmed V and J ends, which lost 7 bases and 3 bases, there was a span of 17 bases. Germline V lookup: CDR1 SGHRS, CDR2 YFSETQ. In DNA, the CDR3 is TGCGCCAGCTCGATTTATCCAGGTAGCTACGAGCAGTACTTC. Translated: CASSIYPGSYEQYF.

The chain carries TRBV28 and TRBJ1-6, with 7 nucleotides matching TRBD1. This CDR3 spans 15 amino acids. Germline-derived CDR1 and CDR2 are MDHEN and SYDVKM. After removal of 6 bases from V and 6 bases from J, the junction contained 8 bases not matched to a gene. The CDR3 is CASRRPGQPNSPLHF. CDR3 nucleotide sequence: TGTGCCAGCAGGCGTCCGGGACAGCCTAATTCACCCCTCCACTTT.

The genes are TRBV6-6 and TRBJ1-1; the D gene is possibly TRBD1 (6 bases). The CDR3 extends over 15 amino acids. Trimming took 5 bases from V and 12 from J, leaving 25 bases between them. Per germline, CDR1 MNHNY and CDR2 SVGAGI (reference sequence). CDR3 sequence: CASSNSRGGGVYPFF. The CDR3 DNA is TGTGCCAGCAGTAATAGTCGAGGGGGGGGCGTCTATCCTTTCTTT.